This is a list of T cell receptor beta chains from one sample in a study of long-term antiretroviral therapy in people with HIV. Sequenced by immunoSEQ multiplex PCR; TCRdb stores in-frame clones only, minus some. The sample yields tens of thousands of clones, roughly 92% seen once. The specimen comprised unsorted PBMCs, sampled around 6.3 years after starting antiretroviral therapy. The origin of the receptors is a woman in her thirties or forties with HIV. Each CDR3 is given with its conserved first and last residue. A D gene is named only where the DNA matches it firmly. Rows may omit the clone size; those that give it use once, few, many or a size class.

d_gene: TRBD1
v_gene: TRBV7-2
abundance: -
j_gene: TRBJ2-5
CDR3aa: CASSPRQGSETQYF
CDR3nt: TGTGCCAGCAGCCCCCGACAGGGTTCGGAGACCCAGTACTTC

d_gene: -
v_gene: TRBV2
abundance: -
j_gene: TRBJ2-7
CDR3aa: CASSGQVVLSPYEQYF
CDR3nt: TGTGCCAGCAGTGGACAGGTGGTCCTGTCACCCTACGAGCAGTACTTC

d_gene: -
v_gene: TRBV6-4
abundance: -
j_gene: TRBJ2-4
CDR3aa: CASSEAGAEVNIQYF
CDR3nt: TGTGCCAGCAGTGAAGCAGGGGCTGAGGTAAACATTCAGTACTTC

d_gene: -
v_gene: TRBV30
abundance: -
j_gene: TRBJ1-2
CDR3aa: CAWSDSPAAGYTF
CDR3nt: TGTGCCTGGAGTGACTCTCCAGCGGCTGGCTACACCTTC

d_gene: TRBD1
v_gene: TRBV4-1
abundance: -
j_gene: TRBJ2-7
CDR3aa: CASSQTQGAPYEQYF
CDR3nt: TGCGCCAGCAGCCAAACACAGGGGGCCCCCTACGAGCAGTACTTC

d_gene: -
v_gene: TRBV6-5
abundance: once
j_gene: TRBJ1-3
CDR3aa: CASSYSPLIAGGIYF
CDR3nt: TGTGCCAGCAGTTACTCCCCTCTTATTGCAGGTGGCATATATTTT

d_gene: -
v_gene: TRBV4-1
abundance: -
j_gene: TRBJ2-1
CDR3aa: CASSQQIRVEVGEQFF
CDR3nt: TGCGCCAGCAGCCAACAAATCAGAGTTGAAGTGGGGGAGCAGTTCTTC

d_gene: TRBD2
v_gene: TRBV5-4
abundance: -
j_gene: TRBJ2-7
CDR3aa: CASSGTSGGKGEQYF
CDR3nt: TGTGCCAGCAGCGGGACTAGCGGGGGCAAGGGCGAGCAGTACTTC

d_gene: TRBD1
v_gene: TRBV7-2
abundance: -
j_gene: TRBJ1-6
CDR3aa: CASSLAGQGDNSPLHF
CDR3nt: TGTGCCAGCAGCTTAGCGGGACAGGGGGATAATTCACCCCTCCACTTT

d_gene: -
v_gene: TRBV15
abundance: -
j_gene: TRBJ2-5
CDR3aa: CATSRDSGIELMTQYF
CDR3nt: TGTGCCACCAGCAGGGATAGCGGTATCGAGCTGATGACCCAGTACTTC

d_gene: -
v_gene: TRBV7-2
abundance: -
j_gene: TRBJ1-3
CDR3aa: CASSLVYGNTIYF
CDR3nt: TGTGCCAGCAGCTTAGTCTACGGAAACACCATATATTTT

d_gene: -
v_gene: TRBV6-6
abundance: -
j_gene: TRBJ1-1
CDR3aa: CASSYYGTSSTEAFF
CDR3nt: TGTGCCAGCAGTTACTACGGGACATCGTCCACTGAAGCTTTCTTT

d_gene: -
v_gene: TRBV7-8
abundance: -
j_gene: TRBJ1-2
CDR3aa: CASSHRQDYGYTF
CDR3nt: TGTGCCAGCAGCCATCGACAGGACTATGGCTACACCTTC

d_gene: -
v_gene: TRBV7-9
abundance: -
j_gene: TRBJ2-5
CDR3aa: CASSLGRTYQETQYF
CDR3nt: TGTGCCAGCAGCTTAGGACGGACATATCAAGAGACCCAGTACTTC

d_gene: -
v_gene: TRBV5-1
abundance: -
j_gene: TRBJ1-1
CDR3aa: CASSLGLNTEAFF
CDR3nt: TGCGCCAGCAGCTTGGGACTGAACACTGAAGCTTTCTTT

d_gene: TRBD2
v_gene: TRBV19
abundance: -
j_gene: TRBJ2-3
CDR3aa: CASSPRRGVGSLDTQYF
CDR3nt: TGTGCCAGTAGTCCCCGGCGGGGGGTCGGGAGTTTAGATACGCAGTATTTT

d_gene: -
v_gene: TRBV4-1
abundance: -
j_gene: TRBJ2-7
CDR3aa: CASSQVSGGAYEQYF
CDR3nt: TGCGCCAGCAGCCAAGTGTCCGGTGGGGCCTACGAGCAGTACTTC

d_gene: TRBD1
v_gene: TRBV6-5
abundance: few
j_gene: TRBJ1-2
CDR3aa: CASSYSRTGGLTGYTF
CDR3nt: TGTGCCAGCAGTTACTCCCGGACAGGGGGTCTGACAGGCTACACCTTC

d_gene: TRBD1
v_gene: TRBV5-6
abundance: -
j_gene: TRBJ1-2
CDR3aa: CASSTGQGDSYTF
CDR3nt: TGTGCCAGCAGCACGGGACAGGGTGATTCCTACACCTTC

d_gene: TRBD1
v_gene: TRBV9
abundance: -
j_gene: TRBJ2-2
CDR3aa: CASSVVGRGTGELFF
CDR3nt: TGTGCCAGCAGCGTAGTGGGCAGGGGGACCGGGGAGCTGTTTTTT

d_gene: -
v_gene: TRBV30
abundance: -
j_gene: TRBJ1-4
CDR3aa: CAWETGGGLFF
CDR3nt: TGTGCCTGGGAGACTGGGGGGGGACTGTTTTTT

d_gene: -
v_gene: TRBV6-1
abundance: -
j_gene: TRBJ2-3
CDR3aa: CASTVQGADTQYF
CDR3nt: TGTGCCAGCACTGTTCAAGGGGCAGATACGCAGTATTTT

d_gene: -
v_gene: TRBV7-2
abundance: -
j_gene: TRBJ1-2
CDR3aa: CASSIQGKGSYGYTF
CDR3nt: TGTGCCAGCAGCATACAGGGAAAAGGTTCCTATGGCTACACCTTC

d_gene: -
v_gene: TRBV4-3
abundance: -
j_gene: TRBJ2-5
CDR3aa: CASSPGQGGLQETQYF
CDR3nt: TGCGCCAGCAGCCCGGGACAAGGGGGGCTACAAGAGACCCAGTACTTC

d_gene: -
v_gene: TRBV7-9
abundance: -
j_gene: TRBJ2-7
CDR3aa: CASSLGGPYEQYF
CDR3nt: TGTGCCAGCAGCTTAGGAGGTCCTTACGAGCAGTACTTC

d_gene: TRBD1
v_gene: TRBV4-3
abundance: -
j_gene: TRBJ2-5
CDR3aa: CASSREGAGLETQYF
CDR3nt: TGCGCCAGCAGCCGAGAGGGGGCGGGTTTGGAGACCCAGTACTTC

d_gene: -
v_gene: TRBV4-3
abundance: -
j_gene: TRBJ2-1
CDR3aa: CASSSSLFQGSSYNEQFF
CDR3nt: TGCGCCAGCAGCTCCTCGTTATTCCAGGGGAGCTCCTACAATGAGCAGTTCTTC

d_gene: -
v_gene: TRBV5-6
abundance: -
j_gene: TRBJ2-2
CDR3aa: CASSLGHNTGELFF
CDR3nt: TGTGCCAGCAGCTTAGGACACAACACCGGGGAGCTGTTTTTT

d_gene: -
v_gene: TRBV6-5
abundance: -
j_gene: TRBJ2-3
CDR3aa: CASTDSSTDTQYF
CDR3nt: TGTGCCAGCACGGACAGTTCCACAGATACGCAGTATTTT

d_gene: TRBD1
v_gene: TRBV13
abundance: -
j_gene: TRBJ1-1
CDR3aa: CASSLRQGAVNTEAFF
CDR3nt: TGTGCCAGCAGCTTAAGGCAGGGGGCCGTGAACACTGAAGCTTTCTTT

d_gene: -
v_gene: TRBV7-2
abundance: -
j_gene: TRBJ1-1
CDR3aa: CASTPQGVNTEAFF
CDR3nt: TGTGCCAGCACCCCACAGGGAGTGAACACTGAAGCTTTCTTT

d_gene: TRBD2
v_gene: TRBV4-3
abundance: once
j_gene: TRBJ2-1
CDR3aa: CASSQGPPKRGYSNEQFF
CDR3nt: TGCGCCAGCAGCCAGGGGCCCCCTAAGCGGGGGTATTCGAATGAGCAGTTCTTC

d_gene: -
v_gene: TRBV6-5
abundance: -
j_gene: TRBJ2-2
CDR3aa: CASRLKQHTGELFF
CDR3nt: TGTGCCAGCAGATTAAAACAGCACACCGGGGAGCTGTTTTTT

d_gene: -
v_gene: TRBV2
abundance: -
j_gene: TRBJ1-1
CDR3aa: CASSDREVTWEAFF
CDR3nt: TGTGCCAGCAGTGATAGAGAAGTGACTTGGGAAGCTTTCTTT

d_gene: TRBD2
v_gene: TRBV4-1
abundance: once
j_gene: TRBJ2-5
CDR3aa: CASSQDTAGGHRETQYF
CDR3nt: TGCGCCAGCAGCCAAGACACCGCGGGGGGGCATCGAGAGACCCAGTACTTC

d_gene: -
v_gene: TRBV7-3
abundance: -
j_gene: TRBJ1-2
CDR3aa: CASSLTESRYGYTF
CDR3nt: TGTGCCAGCAGCCTAACTGAGTCCAGATATGGCTACACCTTC

d_gene: -
v_gene: TRBV2
abundance: -
j_gene: TRBJ1-2
CDR3aa: CASGTLQGNYGYTF
CDR3nt: TGTGCCAGCGGGACCTTACAGGGAAACTATGGCTACACCTTC

d_gene: -
v_gene: TRBV6-4
abundance: -
j_gene: TRBJ2-1
CDR3aa: CASSDSARGPAGNEQFF
CDR3nt: TGTGCCAGCAGTGACTCGGCGCGGGGGCCTGCAGGGAATGAGCAGTTCTTC

d_gene: -
v_gene: TRBV5-6
abundance: -
j_gene: TRBJ1-4
CDR3aa: CASSGTGTANEKLFF
CDR3nt: TGTGCCAGCAGCGGAACCGGGACGGCTAATGAAAAACTGTTTTTT

d_gene: TRBD1
v_gene: TRBV30
abundance: -
j_gene: TRBJ2-7
CDR3aa: CAWSILQGYVEQYF
CDR3nt: TGTGCCTGGAGTATTCTACAGGGGTACGTCGAGCAGTACTTC

d_gene: TRBD2
v_gene: TRBV18
abundance: -
j_gene: TRBJ2-1
CDR3aa: CASSPRTSGVVSAPNEQFF
CDR3nt: TGTGCCAGCTCACCCCGGACTAGCGGGGTGGTTAGCGCGCCCAATGAGCAGTTCTTC

d_gene: -
v_gene: TRBV5-6
abundance: -
j_gene: TRBJ2-6
CDR3aa: CASSPEVGANVLTF
CDR3nt: TGTGCCAGCAGCCCGGAGGTTGGGGCCAACGTCCTGACTTTC

d_gene: -
v_gene: TRBV7-6
abundance: -
j_gene: TRBJ2-5
CDR3aa: CASSPARGETQYF
CDR3nt: TGTGCCAGCAGTCCTGCCCGGGGGGAGACCCAGTACTTC

d_gene: TRBD1
v_gene: TRBV6-5
abundance: once
j_gene: TRBJ1-3
CDR3aa: CASSSGTASGNTIYF
CDR3nt: TGTGCCAGCAGTTCTGGGACAGCCTCTGGAAACACCATATATTTT

d_gene: -
v_gene: TRBV19
abundance: -
j_gene: TRBJ1-5
CDR3aa: CASRSGVRNQPQHF
CDR3nt: TGTGCCAGTAGGTCAGGGGTGCGCAATCAGCCCCAGCATTTT

d_gene: -
v_gene: TRBV19
abundance: -
j_gene: TRBJ2-1
CDR3aa: CASAVRGRQFF
CDR3nt: TGTGCCAGCGCAGTTAGGGGGAGGCAGTTCTTC

d_gene: -
v_gene: TRBV7-2
abundance: -
j_gene: TRBJ1-2
CDR3aa: CASSQGQGYGYTF
CDR3nt: TGTGCCAGCAGCCAGGGCCAGGGCTATGGCTACACCTTC